The T cell receptor beta chain described here comes from a study of T cell responses to AZD1222 COVID-19 vaccine. Overall study context: Samples with a second dose at about 4 or about 12 weeks were pooled together.

CDR1 is SGHRS, CDR2 YFSETQ, per germline. Trimming removed 9 bases at V and 0 bases at J, with 13 bases between. The CDR3 extends over 15 amino acids. Using immunoSEQ multiplex PCR, the repertoire was profiled, and TCRdb retains in-frame clones only, with some absent. The sample includes about 110,000 clones, 85% to 90% seen only once; the top ten take 4% to 4.5%. To note about this clone: The antigen remains unidentified.

Findings and caveats of the study: Seropositivity was recorded at baseline in only a handful of AZD1222 recipients. Two AZD1222 doses significantly raised spike-specific TCR breadth and depth over controls. The donors showed a predominance of white British ancestry and of females, with possible underestimation of clonal diversity.

The TCR sequence derives from an adult in good health. Sample: peripheral blood, taken on day 0 of AZD1222 vaccination. This rearrangement joins TRBV5-1 to TRBJ2-6; maybe TRBD1 (6 bases). The CDR3 protein is CAKTEGVSGANVLTF. CDR3 coding DNA: TGCGCCAAGACAGAGGGGGTCTCTGGGGCCAACGTCCTGACTTTC.